This T cell receptor beta chain comes out of a study of graft-versus-host responses after intestinal transplantation. About the study: Transplant types were multivisceral, liver-intestinal, or isolated intestinal. Each patient got anti-thymocyte globulin induction, then tacrolimus and steroids for around three years.

With regard to this clone: The antigen is not known.

Study observations and caveats: Graft-versus-host to host-versus-graft clonal ratios in allografts were high in patients with graft-donor T cell macrochimerism.

The protocol was immunoSEQ multiplex PCR, while the TCRdb copy is restricted to in-frame clones and leaves out a portion. The sample carries 30,000 or so clones, approximately 83% recorded once. The CDR3 has 14 residues. Trimming pared 6 bases from V and 1 base from J, leaving 12 bases between. The germline V gene encodes CDR1 MNHNS and CDR2 SASEGT. This TCR came from a human donor who received an intestinal transplant. Material: unstimulated CD8+ T cells sorted from spleen or lymph node cells, obtained before intestinal transplant. The chain carries TRBV6-1 and TRBJ1-2; D remains unclear. The CDR3 region is CASSPEGSNYGYTF. CDR3 DNA sequence: TGTGCCAGCAGCCCTGAGGGCAGTAACTATGGCTACACCTTC.